This entry is about one T cell receptor beta chain. Its specificity is unknown. The sample is drawn from a study of post-analysis software for immune sequencing data. Study at large: In terms of disease course, relapsing-remitting, secondary progressive and progressive-relapsing multiple sclerosis were included.

Unique molecular identifiers featured in each of the TCR beta cDNA libraries. MiXCR, run by TCRdb on the PCR reads, gives a single entry per CDR3 protein. Found here are approximately 660,000 distinct CDR3 sequences, roughly three fifths of them singletons; the top ten hold about 11%. With 0 bases removed from V and 5 bases from J, the gap between germline ends came to 11 bases. Germline CDR1 MNHEY, CDR2 SVGAGI. The CDR3 spans 15 residues. Whole-study findings and limits: Compared with controls, patients had more of about 5 TRBV segments, including TRBV5-6, TRBV5-1 and TRBV20-1.

This receptor was identified in a girl between 2 and 10 years old with multiple sclerosis. The sequenced material came from blood. The rearrangement uses TRBV6-5 and TRBJ2-1, with D tentatively TRBD1 (6 bases). The CDR3 DNA sequence: TGTGCCAGCAGTTACTCGTCAGGGGACGACAATGAGCAGTTCTTC. Protein: CASSYSSGDDNEQFF.